What follows are 25 T cell receptor beta chains derived from one specimen sequenced in a study of Ad26.COV2.S vaccination and SARS-CoV-2 variants. Sample treatment: some 20 received Ad26.COV2.S at low or high dose, single or two shots; about 5 received placebo; per-sample allocation not given. Sampling was performed 63 days after the first vaccine or placebo injection. Repertoires were generated with immunoSEQ multiplex PCR, while TCRdb's copy carries only in-frame clones and drops some. The table has around 300,000 clones, around 88% seen once. The sample was peripheral blood, taken in a trial of Ad26.COV2.S vaccine versus placebo. The receptors were gathered from a person between 18 and 59 years old who received the Ad26.COV2.S COVID-19 vaccine or a placebo.

V and J are TRBV6-5 and TRBJ1-5; D uncertain. There are 12 residues in the CDR3. The ends were cut back, 6 bases at V and 3 bases at J, with 6 bases in the middle. Germline assignment: CDR1 MNHEY and CDR2 SVGAGI. The CDR3 coding sequence is TGTGCCAGCAGGGGGATCAATCAGCCCCAGCATTTT. Protein sequence: CASRGINQPQHF.

This chain connects TRBV7-2 to TRBJ2-3; D is uncertain. The CDR3 runs to 14 residues. Trimming shortened V by 7 bases and J by 10 bases, and 21 bases separated the two germline ends. Germline assignment: CDR1 SGHTA and CDR2 FQGNSA. The CDR3 sequence is CASTSSSEVRAQYF. The CDR3 region has the DNA TGTGCCAGCACCTCCTCGTCCGAGGTCAGAGCGCAGTATTTT.

The chain carries TRBV6-2 or TRBV6-3 and TRBJ1-5; D unclear. Trimming shortened V by 2 bases and J by 3 bases, and 17 bases separated the two germline ends. The CDR3 totals 17 residues. The germline CDR1 and CDR2 sequences are MNHEY and SVGEGT. The CDR3 DNA is TGTGCCAGCAGTTACACCTCTCAAACGAGACTCAATCAGCCCCAGCATTTT. Translating gives CASSYTSQTRLNQPQHF.

This chain uses TRBV13 with TRBJ2-2, with TRBD1 identical over 8 bases. V dropped 3 bases and J dropped 3; count of bases not matched to a gene: 3. The V gene's germline CDR1 is PRHDT and CDR2 FYEKMQ (reference sequence). The CDR3 extends over 15 amino acids. The CDR3 coding sequence is TGTGCCAGCAGCTTGACGACAGGGGACACCGGGGAGCTGTTTTTT. This codes for CASSLTTGDTGELFF.

V and J are TRBV3-1 (or the pseudogene TRBV3-2) and TRBJ2-5; 11 bases map to TRBD2. Germline CDR1 reads LGHDT; CDR2 reads YNNKEL (reference sequence). This CDR3 has 18 amino acids. The V gene end was trimmed by 1 base and the J gene end by 9 bases; junction bases not matched to a gene: 16. CDR3 in amino acids: CASSQVYPSGGRMWAQYF. The CDR3 coding sequence is TGTGCCAGCAGCCAAGTTTACCCTAGCGGGGGGCGAATGTGGGCCCAGTACTTC.

The genes are TRBV11-3 and TRBJ2-3; D call uncertain. V dropped 0 bases and J dropped 2 bases, with 9 bases sitting between them. There are 15 residues in the CDR3. Germline lookup yields CDR1 SGHNT and CDR2 YENEEA. The CDR3 DNA reads TGTGCCAGCAGCTTAGACTCGCAGGTCACAGATACGCAGTATTTT. It translates to CASSLDSQVTDTQYF.

The chain joins TRBV28 to TRBJ2-2; TRBD2 agrees at 11 bases. Germline assignment: CDR1 MDHEN and CDR2 SYDVKM. CDR3 length: 17 residues. After removal of 4 bases from V and 3 bases from J, the junction contained 7 bases not matched to a gene. The CDR3 spells CASSSPLAGAYTGELFF. The DNA for the CDR3 is TGTGCCAGCAGTTCCCCACTAGCGGGGGCGTACACCGGGGAGCTGTTTTTT.

As concerns this clone: An end of the junction differs from the germline gene, which may be a read error. V is TRBV30 and J is TRBJ1-1; D gene ambiguous. The germline gives CDR1 GTSNPN, CDR2 SVGIG (reference sequence). The CDR3 is 14 residues long. CDR3 residues: CAWTVGFPNAEAFF. The CDR3 DNA reads as TGTGCCTGGACCGTAGGGTTCCCGAACGCTGAAGCTTTCTTT.

As to this clone: The same CDR3 can be traced to other DNA sequences in this sample. This chain links TRBV5-1 with TRBJ2-6; possibly TRBD1 for D (5 bases). Germline V gives CDR1 SGHRS, CDR2 YFSETQ. The V gene lost 0 bases and the J gene lost 1 base, with 8 bases spanning the gap. The CDR3 has 16 amino acids. CDR3 DNA: TGCGCCAGCAGCTTGGGGCAGGGTTCTGGGGCCAACGTCCTGACTTTC. It translates to CASSLGQGSGANVLTF.

This chain joins TRBV11-2 and TRBJ2-7, with D tentatively TRBD2 (5 bases). V was trimmed by 2 bases and J by 6 bases, leaving 11 bases between them. The CDR3 extends over 13 amino acids. Germline V lookup: CDR1 SGHAT, CDR2 FQNNGV. CDR3 in amino acids: CASSLNSRGEQYF. The CDR3 nucleotides read TGTGCCAGCAGCTTAAACAGCCGGGGCGAGCAGTACTTC.

The chain combines TRBV24-1 with TRBJ2-3; possibly TRBD1 or TRBD2 for D (5 bases each). There are 15 residues in the CDR3. The germline V and J ends were trimmed by 5 bases and 2 bases, with 13 bases remaining between them. Germline CDR1 KGHDR, CDR2 SFDVKD. In nucleotides, the CDR3 is TGTGCCACCAGTGTGAGGGGCTCAGTCACAGATACGCAGTATTTT. Protein sequence: CATSVRGSVTDTQYF.

The rearrangement joins TRBV5-1 to TRBJ2-1, with D unclear. Trimming took off 3 bases at V and 3 bases at J, with 22 bases between the two ends. Germline V gene sequence: CDR1 SGHRS, CDR2 YFSETQ. The CDR3 is made up of 18 amino acids. The CDR3 nucleotides read TGCGCCAGCAGCTCGCCCAAAACCCTAAGAGGTCTCTACAATGAGCAGTTCTTC. This translates into CASSSPKTLRGLYNEQFF.

The count of this clone is one. The chain has TRBV7-2 and TRBJ2-1; D possibly corresponds to TRBD2 (6 bases). V was pared by 3 bases and J by 3 bases, with 12 bases between. The germline V gene has CDR1 SGHTA and CDR2 FQGNSA. The CDR3 is 15 residues long. Here the CDR3 DNA reads TGTGCCAGCAGCTTCCGCGGGGCCAACTACAATGAGCAGTTCTTC. It is translated as CASSFRGANYNEQFF.

In its sample, this clone was seen a few times. This chain connects TRBV28 to TRBJ1-5, with 7 nucleotides matching TRBD1. The CDR3 sequence is 16 residues long. With 5 bases clipped from V and 7 bases from J, the junction kept 14 bases outside the gene matches. Germline CDR1 reads MDHEN; CDR2 reads SYDVKM. The CDR3 spells CASSPLRGTAGQPQHF. The CDR3 region has the DNA TGTGCCAGCAGTCCCCTGCGGGGGACAGCGGGACAGCCCCAGCATTTT.

J is TRBJ2-3 and V is TRBV2; D possibly corresponds to TRBD2 (5 bases). The CDR3 is made up of 15 amino acids. Trimming removed 4 bases at V and 2 bases at J, with 13 bases between. Looked up from germline, CDR1 is SNHLY and CDR2 is FYNNEI. The CDR3 DNA reads as TGTGCCAGCAGTGGGGCGGACTTCTTCACAGATACGCAGTATTTT. It specifies CASSGADFFTDTQYF. Complete variable domain (other parts from reference TRBV2 and TRBJ2-3): EPEVTQTPSHQVTQMGQEVILRCVPISNHLYFYWYRQILGQKVEFLVSFYNNEISEKSEIFDDQFSVERPDGSNFTLKIRSTKLEDSAMYFCASSGADFFTDTQYFGPGTRLTVL.

V and J are TRBV4-3 and TRBJ1-4; TRBD1 might be the D (5 bases). This CDR3 region has 14 residues. From germline, CDR1 is LGHNA and CDR2 YSLEER. The V end was cut by 1 base, the J end by 7 bases, with 10 bases between. The CDR3 reads CASSQGGRGEKLFF. CDR3 DNA: TGCGCCAGCAGCCAAGGCGGGAGGGGTGAAAAACTGTTTTTT.

This chain links TRBV19 with TRBJ1-5; D is possibly TRBD1 (5 bases). V was trimmed by 2 bases and J by 9 bases, leaving 14 bases between them. Per the germline V gene, CDR1 is LNHDA and CDR2 is SQIVND (reference sequence). This CDR3 contains 14 residues. CDR3 sequence reads: CASSIQGPSRPQHF. The CDR3 DNA follows: TGTGCCAGTAGTATACAGGGCCCCTCTAGGCCCCAGCATTTT.

This chain joins TRBV4-2 and TRBJ2-1; perhaps D is TRBD1 or TRBD2 (7 bases each). The germline V gene encodes CDR1 LGHNA and CDR2 YNFKEQ. Trimming stripped 4 bases from V and 1 base from J, with 20 bases between. This CDR3 comprises 18 residues. The CDR3 sequence: CASSPSGGRGRSYNEQFF. In DNA form, the CDR3 reads TGTGCCAGCAGCCCCTCAGGGGGTCGCGGGAGATCCTACAATGAGCAGTTCTTC.

V gene TRBV2 combines with J gene TRBJ2-7; D ambiguous. This CDR3 region has 15 residues. The V gene lost 10 bases and the J gene lost 3 bases, with 22 bases spanning the gap. In germline, CDR1 is SNHLY, CDR2 FYNNEI. The DNA for the CDR3 is TGTGCCACCGCGAGCTCGAGCTCCTCGTTCTACGAGCAGTACTTC. This translates into CATASSSSSFYEQYF.

The chain is built from TRBV10-3 and TRBJ1-4; no definite D call. Germline loops: CDR1 ENHRY, CDR2 SYGVKD. The CDR3 contains 12 residues. The ends were cut back, 0 bases at V and 8 bases at J, with 4 bases in the middle. The CDR3 nucleotides are TGTGCCATCAGTGAGTCCAGAGAAAAACTGTTTTTT. It encodes CAISESREKLFF.

The CDR3 is CASSSRGGVRGNEQFF. In DNA form, the CDR3 reads TGTGCCAGCAGCTCACGAGGGGGGGTAAGAGGTAATGAGCAGTTCTTC. The V call is TRBV7-2, the J call TRBJ2-1; a possible D gene is TRBD2 (7 bases). Trimming cost V 4 bases and J 7 bases, with 20 bases left between them. CDR3 length: 16 residues. Looked up from germline, CDR1 is SGHTA and CDR2 is FQGNSA.

The chain is built from TRBV7-2 and TRBJ2-5, with 7 bases matching TRBD1. With V trimmed by 4 bases and J by 3 bases, 5 bases remained unmatched. This CDR3 is 14 amino acids long. From germline, CDR1 is SGHTA and CDR2 FQGNSA. The CDR3 bases are TGTGCCAGCAGCTATTACACAGGGGAAGAGACCCAGTACTTC. Amino acids: CASSYYTGEETQYF.

V is TRBV10-3 and J is TRBJ2-6; D is ambiguous. From germline, CDR1 is ENHRY and CDR2 SYGVKD. Between the trimmed V and J ends, which lost 3 bases and 0 bases, there was a span of 9 bases. CDR3 length: 16 residues. The CDR3 is CAISEQTASGANVLTF. The CDR3 bases are TGTGCCATCAGTGAACAAACAGCCTCTGGGGCCAACGTCCTGACTTTC.

Here the CDR3 DNA reads TGTGCCAGTCTCCTGAAACAGGGTGGGGGCGGCTACACCTTC. Translating gives CASLLKQGGGGYTF. The V call is TRBV19, the J call TRBJ1-2; possibly TRBD1 for D (6 bases). V lost 8 bases, J lost 8 bases, and 21 bases lay in between. The CDR3 covers 14 residues. From germline, CDR1 is LNHDA and CDR2 SQIVND (reference sequence).

The chain combines TRBV6-1 with TRBJ1-6; D perhaps matches TRBD1 (5 bases). Trimming cost V 0 bases and J 8 bases, with 14 bases left between them. Germline V CDR1 and CDR2: MNHNS, SASEGT. The CDR3 has 16 amino acids. DNA for the CDR3: TGTGCCAGCAGTGAAGCTGCGGGGCGAAATTATTCACCCCTCCACTTT. The encoded protein is CASSEAAGRNYSPLHF.